This T cell receptor beta chain was identified in a study of identical twins. From germline, CDR1 is SQVTM and CDR2 ANQGSEA. This CDR3 spans 13 amino acids. V was trimmed by 4 bases and J by 2 bases, leaving 9 bases between them. The study's findings and limits: Interpretation of the results relied on cross-sectional statistical analysis and not on following the same donors. Insertions ran lower in abundant cord blood beta clonotypes, though not in memory repertoires.

A universal primer site was added by template switching, and unique molecular identifiers were carried by the cDNA. TCRdb re-called the 5' RACE reads with MiXCR, one entry per CDR3 protein. The sample records about 690,000 distinct CDR3 sequences, less than 7% being singletons. A remark on this clonotype: Its antigen is still unknown.

This sequence originates from a man aged 18-30 years in good health. The sample taken for sequencing was naive T cells sorted from blood. The chain couples TRBV29-1 to TRBJ2-1, with no clear D. The DNA for the CDR3 is TGCAGCGTTGCCGAAGGGCCCTACAATGAGCAGTTCTTC. Protein sequence: CSVAEGPYNEQFF.